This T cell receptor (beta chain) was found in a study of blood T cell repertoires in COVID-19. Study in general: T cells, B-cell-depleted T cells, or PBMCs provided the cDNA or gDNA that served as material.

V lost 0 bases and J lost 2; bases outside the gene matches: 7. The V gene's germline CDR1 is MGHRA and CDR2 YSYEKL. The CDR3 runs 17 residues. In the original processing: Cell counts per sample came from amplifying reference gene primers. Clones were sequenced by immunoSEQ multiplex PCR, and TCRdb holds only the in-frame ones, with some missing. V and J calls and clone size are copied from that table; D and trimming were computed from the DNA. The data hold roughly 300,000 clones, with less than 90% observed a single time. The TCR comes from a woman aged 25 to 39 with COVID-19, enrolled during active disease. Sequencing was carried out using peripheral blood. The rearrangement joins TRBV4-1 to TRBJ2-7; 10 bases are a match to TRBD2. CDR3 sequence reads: CASSQEPASGGPYEQYF. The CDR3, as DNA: TGCGCCAGCAGCCAAGAACCCGCTAGCGGGGGACCCTACGAGCAGTACTTC.